Listed below are T cell receptor beta chains from one sample, sequenced in a study of blood T cell repertoires in COVID-19. Assay: immunoSEQ multiplex PCR; the TCRdb copy retains only in-frame clones and omits some. The sample lists about 170,000 clones, 85% occurring once. The source material was peripheral blood. The receptors come from a human donor with acute or convalescent COVID-19. The donor label of this sample is uncertain. Each CDR3 is given with its conserved first and last residue. Each record gives: V gene, J gene, CDR3 protein.

TRBV24-1	TRBJ2-3	CATSDTAGTSGGVRDTQYF
TRBV2	TRBJ2-2	CASSEQTGGTGELFF
TRBV19	TRBJ1-1	CASSSGAEAFF
TRBV7-2	TRBJ1-1	CASSFWTDMNTEAFF
TRBV30	TRBJ2-7	CACIRQGSSYEQYF
TRBV14	TRBJ2-1	CASSQRPGQGAWNEQFF
TRBV19	TRBJ1-3	CASSGDSLSTGSSGNTIYF
TRBV7-9	TRBJ2-3	CASSLASGNTDTQYF
TRBV7-3	TRBJ2-2	CASSSRQNTGELFF
TRBV7-2	TRBJ2-1	CASSLGPSSGNEQFF
TRBV3-1/TRBV3-2	TRBJ2-7	CASSRQGIEQYF
TRBV7-2	TRBJ2-7	CASSFTHSGATYEQYF
TRBV28	TRBJ1-3	CASGRDSSGNTIYF
TRBV18	TRBJ2-3	CASSPGLARTDTQYF
TRBV3-1/TRBV3-2	TRBJ1-4	CASSPWEQGLGEKLFF
TRBV19	TRBJ2-7	CASSLQGQNYEQYF
TRBV28	TRBJ2-6	CASSLLGGTGANVLTF
TRBV2	TRBJ1-2	CASSQNRDIYGYTF
TRBV5-1	TRBJ1-1	CASSLRTGKLTEAFF
TRBV5-8	TRBJ1-1	CASSLGTVGTNTEAFF
TRBV5-1	TRBJ2-7	CASTRTGTSGGELSEQYF
TRBV3-1/TRBV3-2	TRBJ2-5	CASSESLAGRKETQYF
TRBV7-2	TRBJ2-2	CASSITSGGAGGELFF
TRBV6-1	TRBJ1-3	CASSEQGGNTIYF
TRBV18	TRBJ1-2	CASSADIGQDGYTF
TRBV7-9	TRBJ2-5	CASSLVGAPPQETQYF
TRBV7-9	TRBJ2-5	CASSLSFIQYF
TRBV3-1/TRBV3-2	TRBJ1-5	CASSQDWTGHFNQPQHF
TRBV18	TRBJ1-1	CASSPIQGSNTEAFF
TRBV19	TRBJ2-5	CASSPTWRGGTETQYF
TRBV5-6	TRBJ1-1	CASSPLTGTSYTEAFF
TRBV5-4	TRBJ1-1	CASSRQGIETEAFF
TRBV7-6	TRBJ1-2	CASSLEGTGLYGYTF
TRBV19	TRBJ2-7	CASSMIRQGTYEQYF
TRBV6-1	TRBJ1-2	CASSEWAGGGYTF
TRBV6-2/TRBV6-3	TRBJ2-3	CASSRARTSGATDTQYF
TRBV2	TRBJ1-5	CASSTGNGNQPQHF
TRBV7-3	TRBJ1-6	CASSQGSSPLHF
TRBV7-3	TRBJ2-3	CASSSQAQGLLGDTQYF
TRBV7-9	TRBJ1-5	CASSALRDKAGQPQHF
TRBV6-5	TRBJ2-7	CASSTTSGGAYEQYF
TRBV27	TRBJ2-7	CASSFAGPYEQYF
TRBV10-2	TRBJ1-2	CASGNRDLYGYTF
TRBV4-2	TRBJ1-3	CASSPNGQGASGNTIYF
TRBV11-2	TRBJ1-4	CASSSFNRAEKLFF
TRBV27	TRBJ2-2	CASSWRTVNTGELFF
TRBV19	TRBJ1-5	CASSPDLVTGSIQPQHF
TRBV30	TRBJ1-1	CAWSKGQGDTEAFF
TRBV7-3	TRBJ2-5	CASSRGSEETQYF
TRBV5-1	TRBJ1-5	CASSPREGNQPQHF
TRBV6-5	TRBJ1-5	CASMTGGSQPQHF
TRBV30	TRBJ2-7	CASQRQARRNEQYF
TRBV5-1	TRBJ2-5	CASSWTGGQETQYF
TRBV11-2	TRBJ1-1	CASSPDRGRAFF
TRBV5-1	TRBJ2-7	CASGSSSGGALSEQYF
TRBV18	TRBJ1-6	CASSLKDSSSSYNSPLHF
TRBV30	TRBJ1-4	CAWQGQNNEKLFF
TRBV27	TRBJ1-1	CASSFRDRVPAEAFF
TRBV12-3/TRBV12-4	TRBJ1-3	CASSLLSNTIYF